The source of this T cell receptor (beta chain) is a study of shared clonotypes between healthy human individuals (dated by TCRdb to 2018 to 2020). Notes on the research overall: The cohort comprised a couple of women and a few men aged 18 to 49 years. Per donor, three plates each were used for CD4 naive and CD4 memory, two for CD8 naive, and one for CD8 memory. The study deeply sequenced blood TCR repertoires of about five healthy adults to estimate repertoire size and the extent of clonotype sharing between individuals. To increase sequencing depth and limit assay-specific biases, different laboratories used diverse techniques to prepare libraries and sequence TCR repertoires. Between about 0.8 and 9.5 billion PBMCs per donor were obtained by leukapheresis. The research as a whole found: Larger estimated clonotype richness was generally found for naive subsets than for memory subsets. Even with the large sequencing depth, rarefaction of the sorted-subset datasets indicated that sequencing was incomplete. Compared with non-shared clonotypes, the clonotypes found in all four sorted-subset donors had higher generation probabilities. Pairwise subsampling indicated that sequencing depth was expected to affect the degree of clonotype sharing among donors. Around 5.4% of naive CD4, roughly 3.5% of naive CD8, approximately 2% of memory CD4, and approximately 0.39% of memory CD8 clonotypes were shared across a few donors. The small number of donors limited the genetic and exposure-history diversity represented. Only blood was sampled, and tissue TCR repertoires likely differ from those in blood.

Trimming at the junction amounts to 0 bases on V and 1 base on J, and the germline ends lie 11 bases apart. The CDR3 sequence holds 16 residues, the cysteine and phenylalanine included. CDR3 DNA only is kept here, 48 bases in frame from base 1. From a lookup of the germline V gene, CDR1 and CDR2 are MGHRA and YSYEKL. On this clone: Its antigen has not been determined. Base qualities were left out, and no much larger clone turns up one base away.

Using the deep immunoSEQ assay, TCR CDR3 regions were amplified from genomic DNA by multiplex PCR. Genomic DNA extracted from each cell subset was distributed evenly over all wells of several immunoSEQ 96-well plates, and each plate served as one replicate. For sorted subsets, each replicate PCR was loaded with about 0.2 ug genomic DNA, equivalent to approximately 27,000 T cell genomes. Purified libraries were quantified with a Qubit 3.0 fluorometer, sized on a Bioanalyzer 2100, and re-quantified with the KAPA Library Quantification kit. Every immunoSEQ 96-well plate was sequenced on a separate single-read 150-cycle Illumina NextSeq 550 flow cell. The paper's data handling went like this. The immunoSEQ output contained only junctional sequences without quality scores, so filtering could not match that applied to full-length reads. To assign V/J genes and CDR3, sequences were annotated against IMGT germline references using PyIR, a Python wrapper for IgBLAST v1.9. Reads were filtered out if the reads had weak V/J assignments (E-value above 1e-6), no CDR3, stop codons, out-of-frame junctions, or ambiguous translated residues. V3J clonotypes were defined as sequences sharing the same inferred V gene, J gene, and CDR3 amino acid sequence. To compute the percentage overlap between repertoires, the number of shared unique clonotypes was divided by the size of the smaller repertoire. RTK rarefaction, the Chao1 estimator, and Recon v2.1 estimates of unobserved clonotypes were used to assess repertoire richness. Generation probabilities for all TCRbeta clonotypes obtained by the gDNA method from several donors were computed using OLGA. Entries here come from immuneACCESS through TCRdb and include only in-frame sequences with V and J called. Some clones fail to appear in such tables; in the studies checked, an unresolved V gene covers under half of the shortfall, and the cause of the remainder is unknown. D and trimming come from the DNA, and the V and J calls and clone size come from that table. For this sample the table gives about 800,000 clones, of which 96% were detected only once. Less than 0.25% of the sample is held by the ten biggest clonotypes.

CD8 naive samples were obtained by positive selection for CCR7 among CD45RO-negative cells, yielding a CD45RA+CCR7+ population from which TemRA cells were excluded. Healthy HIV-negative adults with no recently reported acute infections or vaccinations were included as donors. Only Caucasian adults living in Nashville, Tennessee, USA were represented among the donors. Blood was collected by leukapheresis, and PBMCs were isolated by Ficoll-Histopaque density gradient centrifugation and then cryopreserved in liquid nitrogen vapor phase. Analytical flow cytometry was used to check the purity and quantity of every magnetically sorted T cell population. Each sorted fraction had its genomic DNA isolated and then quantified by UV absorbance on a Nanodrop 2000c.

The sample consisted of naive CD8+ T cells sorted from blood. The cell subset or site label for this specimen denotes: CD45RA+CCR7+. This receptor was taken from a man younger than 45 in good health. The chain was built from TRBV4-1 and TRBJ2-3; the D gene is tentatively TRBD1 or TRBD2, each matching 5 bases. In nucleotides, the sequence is TGCGCCAGCAGCCAAGATTGGGGCGGGCGCACAGATACGCAGTATTTT. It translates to CASSQDWGGRTDTQYF.